These T cell receptor beta chains were read from a single sample in a study of blood T cell repertoires in COVID-19. Repertoires were generated with immunoSEQ multiplex PCR, while TCRdb's copy carries only in-frame clones and drops some. The table records 150,000 to 200,000 clones, approximately 85% of them present only once. The sequencing input was peripheral blood. The receptors derive from a man in his forties with acute or convalescent COVID-19. CDR3s leave out the opening cysteine and the closing phenylalanine or tryptophan.

length | J | V | CDR3
13 | TRBJ1-2 | TRBV6-5 | ASTPGNGQARGYT
11 | TRBJ2-3 | TRBV6-5 | ASSQGGGDTQY
13 | TRBJ2-1 | TRBV4-1 | ASSLERGGYNEQF
14 | TRBJ2-7 | TRBV5-1 | ASSLGLGTGVYEQY
11 | TRBJ1-2 | TRBV12-3/TRBV12-4 | ASTQGAGHGYT
13 | TRBJ1-1 | TRBV4-2 | ASSQTDRVISEAF
12 | TRBJ1-2 | TRBV7-9 | ASSSTAPSYGYT
13 | TRBJ1-2 | TRBV19 | ASSIGDRKIYGYT
11 | TRBJ1-2 | TRBV29-1 | SVWTRIQEGYT
9 | TRBJ1-1 | TRBV14 | ASSLGIEAF
11 | TRBJ2-5 | TRBV19 | ASSIGGLETQY
12 | TRBJ2-7 | TRBV28 | ASRGQLVSYEQY
13 | TRBJ2-3 | TRBV7-2 | ASSERGGVTDTQY
11 | TRBJ2-2 | TRBV19 | ASSDNRARELF
14 | TRBJ2-2 | TRBV11-2 | ASSWGAGGYTGELF
10 | TRBJ2-1 | TRBV7-3 | ASSFPPGEQF
13 | TRBJ2-1 | TRBV6-5 | ASRSSGDRYNEQF
15 | TRBJ2-2 | TRBV7-3 | ASSPGGTAAFAGELF
12 | TRBJ2-3 | TRBV5-1 | ASKGTLGSDTQY
11 | TRBJ1-1 | TRBV10-3 | AITRDSATEAF
10 | TRBJ2-1 | TRBV3-1/TRBV3-2 | ASSPRYNEQF
11 | TRBJ1-2 | TRBV2 | ASTGRQGYGYT
11 | TRBJ2-2 | TRBV30 | AWSTIVPGELF
11 | TRBJ1-1 | TRBV7-6 | ASSLVGESAAF
13 | TRBJ1-5 | TRBV6-5 | ASSWTGDSNQPQH
11 | TRBJ2-7 | TRBV27 | ASSYRQGYEQY
15 | TRBJ1-3 | TRBV7-3 | ASSPGRSGSSGNTIY
12 | TRBJ2-3 | TRBV4-3 | ASSQDREVDTQY
12 | TRBJ2-3 | TRBV19 | ASSIDGSSGPQY
12 | TRBJ2-3 | TRBV29-1 | SVEPRGLGDTQY
14 | TRBJ1-4 | TRBV7-3 | ASSLIGRATNEKLF
15 | TRBJ2-2 | TRBV11-2 | ASSSFRQGPHTGELF
13 | TRBJ2-7 | TRBV27 | ASSLSRDSAYEQY
12 | TRBJ1-5 | TRBV6-2/TRBV6-3 | ASSDVSSNQPQH
11 | TRBJ2-1 | TRBV3-1/TRBV3-2 | ASSHLMEGKQF